This TCR beta chain was sequenced during a study of Ad26.COV2.S vaccination and SARS-CoV-2 variants. Produced via immunoSEQ multiplex PCR; TCRdb's table is partial and in-frame only. This sample has 500,000 or so clones, with roughly 89% found just once. There are 14 residues in the CDR3. Germline V CDR1 and CDR2: SEHNR, FQNEAQ (reference sequence). V lost 4 bases and J lost 7, with 14 bases in between. The treatment here: some 20 received Ad26.COV2.S at low or high dose, single or two shots; 5 received placebo; per-sample allocation not given. Samples were taken on day 63 after the first vaccine or placebo injection. Boston hosted the donor, who was an adult aged 18-55 years.

This TCR was sampled from a person aged 18-65 years who received the Ad26.COV2.S COVID-19 vaccine or a placebo. V gene TRBV7-9 combines with J gene TRBJ2-1; D possibly matches TRBD1 or TRBD2 (5 bases each). The starting material was peripheral blood, obtained in a trial of Ad26.COV2.S vaccine versus placebo. The CDR3 region is CASSSPGRSNEQFF. For the CDR3, the DNA is TGTGCCAGCAGCTCTCCGGGACGGTCGAATGAGCAGTTCTTC.